This T cell receptor (beta chain) originates from a study of blood T cell repertoires in COVID-19. In the authors' methods: Reference gene primers were amplified, and this amplification served to estimate nucleated cell counts. Only in-frame clones appear in the TCRdb table, and some are missing; sequencing was by immunoSEQ multiplex PCR. V and J calls and clone size come straight from that table; D and trimming were deduced from the DNA. The profile covers over 200,000 clones, with 89% appearing a single time and 4% to 5.5% taken by the ten largest. The CDR3 totals 14 residues. Germline V gives CDR1 MNHEY, CDR2 SVGAGI. Losses at the gene ends were 6 bases for V and 4 bases for J; bases not matched to a gene: 8.

The TCR sequence derives from a woman in her 40s with acute or convalescent COVID-19. The sample comprised peripheral blood. The genes are TRBV6-5 and TRBJ1-1; 7 nucleotides agree with TRBD1. The CDR3 loop is CASRPDRVVTEAFF. The CDR3 DNA follows: TGTGCCAGCAGACCTGACAGGGTGGTCACTGAAGCTTTCTTT.